This TCR beta chain was identified in a study of prognosis after radiotherapy for stage I lung cancer. For this clonotype: Antigen specificity is unknown.

TCR beta CDR3 was amplified from genomic DNA by two-round multiplex PCR. Round one of PCR was performed, and it used primers specific to each TRBV and TRBJ gene. Via MiXCR, TCRdb re-called the multiplex PCR reads, giving one row per CDR3 protein. Among fewer than 35,000 distinct CDR3 sequences listed, approximately 51% were seen once. Study conclusions and caveats: The number of unique TCR clones went down after stereotactic body radiation therapy, with a median of about 10,000 versus 6,900.

Here the sequenced sample was PBMCs, taken before or after stereotactic body radiation therapy (not recorded which). The sequence derives from a donor aged 50 or older with non-small cell lung cancer.

CDR3 in amino acids: CASSSRVGEQFF. In DNA, the CDR3 is TGTGCCAGCAGCTCCCGTGTGGGTGAGCAGTTCTTC. The gene calls are TRBV3-1 and TRBJ2-1; no definite D call. V was clipped by 5 bases and J by 9 bases, with 11 bases between them. CDR3 size: 12 residues. Germline V lookup: CDR1 LGHDT, CDR2 YNNKEL (reference sequence).